A selection of T cell receptor beta chains follows, all from one sample in a study of blood T cell repertoires in COVID-19. The table came from immunoSEQ multiplex PCR; TCRdb's copy has only in-frame clones and leaves some out. The repertoire includes under 110,000 clones, 75% to 90% of them detected once, and about 1.8% sits in the top ten. The sample consisted of peripheral blood. These receptors originate from a woman in her seventies with active or convalescent COVID-19. Both conserved end residues are trimmed from each CDR3. The order of the fields is V gene, CDR3 length, J gene, CDR3 protein.

TRBV7-2	11	TRBJ2-7	ASSLDRIYEQY
TRBV7-5	14	TRBJ2-7	ARSAPLAGGPYEQY
TRBV27	13	TRBJ1-6	ASSGRQGAGSPLH
TRBV6-6	12	TRBJ1-6	ASTLDGRNSPLH
TRBV7-2	13	TRBJ2-1	ASRTGLAGYNEQF
TRBV7-2	14	TRBJ2-3	ASSRSSGRREDTQY
TRBV9	13	TRBJ1-4	ASSKNRGTNEKLF
TRBV6-5	14	TRBJ1-5	ASSYSALSSNQPQH
TRBV7-3	13	TRBJ2-2	ASSIQGPGTGELF
TRBV6-5	11	TRBJ2-7	ASRTGIDYEQY
TRBV5-6	13	TRBJ2-5	ASSLGGTVWETQY
TRBV15	14	TRBJ2-3	ATSRQLAGGADTQY
TRBV15	14	TRBJ2-6	ATGAGGPSGANVLT
TRBV5-1	12	TRBJ1-1	ASSLAVGGAEAF